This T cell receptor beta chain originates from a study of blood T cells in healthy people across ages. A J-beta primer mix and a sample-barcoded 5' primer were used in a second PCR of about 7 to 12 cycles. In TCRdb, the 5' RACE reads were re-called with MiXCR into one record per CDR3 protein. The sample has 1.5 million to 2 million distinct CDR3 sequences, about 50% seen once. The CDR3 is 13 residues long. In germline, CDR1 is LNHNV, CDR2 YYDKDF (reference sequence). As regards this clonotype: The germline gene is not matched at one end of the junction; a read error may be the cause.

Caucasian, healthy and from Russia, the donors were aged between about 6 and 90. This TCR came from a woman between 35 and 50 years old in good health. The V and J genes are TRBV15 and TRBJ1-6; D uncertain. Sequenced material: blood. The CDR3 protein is CATSRDGDSPLHF. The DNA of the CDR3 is TGTGCCACCAGCAGGGACGGAGATTCACCCCTCCATTTT.